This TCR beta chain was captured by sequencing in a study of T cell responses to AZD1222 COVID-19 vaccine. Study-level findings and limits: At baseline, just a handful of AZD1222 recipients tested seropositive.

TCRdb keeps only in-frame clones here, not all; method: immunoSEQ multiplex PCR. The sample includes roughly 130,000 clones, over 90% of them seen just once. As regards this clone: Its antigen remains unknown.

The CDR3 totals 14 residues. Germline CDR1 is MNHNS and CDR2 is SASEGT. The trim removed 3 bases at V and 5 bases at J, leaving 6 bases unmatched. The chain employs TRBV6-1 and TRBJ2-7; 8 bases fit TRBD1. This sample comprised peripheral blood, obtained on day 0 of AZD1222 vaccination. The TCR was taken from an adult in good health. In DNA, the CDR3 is TGTGCCAGCAGTGACCTGACAGGGGACGACGAGCAGTACTTC. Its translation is CASSDLTGDDEQYF.